This T cell receptor (beta chain) was recorded in a study of cytomegalovirus exposure and HLA in healthy donors. Study conclusions and caveats: The later analysis indicated that the majority of CMV-associated TCR beta chains appeared HLA-restricted. It was likely that a cluster of highly shared sequence variants was a sequencing artifact. The productive fraction for most TCR beta V segments was about 90% or about 30% in an earlier analysis. A later analysis revealed that TCR association rates differed between HLA loci, peaking at DRB1 and bottoming out at HLA-C.

Germline CDR1 reads SGDLS; CDR2 reads YYNGEE. This CDR3 is 16 amino acids long. Unmatched junction bases numbered 11, after V lost 3 bases and J lost 4 bases. Turning to this clone: Antigen specificity is unknown.

Amplification used 60 Vbeta primers and 13 Jbeta primers. Sequencing was performed with immunoSEQ multiplex PCR; in TCRdb, only in-frame clones are kept and a portion is missing. The profile covers about 140,000 clones, with roughly 80% appearing a single time and 4.5% to 6% taken by the ten largest. The sample comprised PBMCs. The sequence derives from a woman in her forties or fifties in good health and CMV-seronegative. The chain links TRBV9 to TRBJ2-7, with 9 bases lining up with TRBD1. In nucleotides, the CDR3 is TGTGCCAGCAGCGAGGGGGAGGGACAGGGTCTATACGAGCAGTACTTC. Residues: CASSEGEGQGLYEQYF.